The 26 T cell receptor beta chains reported below all come from one sample, sequenced in a study of cytomegalovirus exposure and HLA in healthy donors. The method was immunoSEQ multiplex PCR; TCRdb's version includes in-frame clones alone and lacks a portion of them. This sample has some 65,000 clones; roughly 96% occur once, and the top ten carry approximately 2.5%. The specimen was PBMCs. These receptors were taken from a man aged 18 to 29 in good health and CMV-seronegative.

A word on this clone: Additional DNA sequences in this sample encode the identical CDR3. The chain links TRBV27 to TRBJ2-1; D call uncertain. CDR3 length equals 13 residues. V gave up 4 bases and J gave up 0 bases, with 4 bases separating them. Germline V gene sequence: CDR1 MNHEY, CDR2 SMNVEV (reference sequence). The chain's CDR3 is CASSSSSYNEQFF. CDR3 DNA: TGTGCCAGCAGTTCCAGCTCCTACAATGAGCAGTTCTTC.

The chain employs TRBV7-3 and TRBJ2-3, with D possibly being TRBD2 (5 bases). The CDR3 loop spans 14 amino acids. With 2 bases removed from V and 2 bases from J, the gap between germline ends came to 8 bases. CDR1 is SGHTA and CDR2 is FQGTGA in the germline V gene. The CDR3 loop is CASSLAGHTDTQYF. The DNA for the CDR3 is TGTGCCAGCAGCTTAGCGGGCCACACAGATACGCAGTATTTT.

The chain is built from TRBV4-1 and TRBJ1-2; tentatively, D is TRBD1 (6 bases). With 3 bases removed from V and 8 bases from J, the gap between germline ends came to 19 bases. Per germline, CDR1 MGHRA and CDR2 YSYEKL. The CDR3 contains 15 residues. CDR3 coding DNA: TGCGCCAGCAGCCATTCGACTGACAGGTCACAGGGCTACACCTTC. Translated, it gives CASSHSTDRSQGYTF.

V usage is TRBV2 and J usage is TRBJ1-2, with no clear D. This CDR3 has 13 residues. Trimming took off 3 bases at V and 4 bases at J, with 9 bases between the two ends. Germline values: CDR1 SNHLY, CDR2 FYNNEI. CDR3 sequence (DNA): TGTGCCAGCAGTGAGGGCAGCACCTATGGCTACACCTTC. Protein product: CASSEGSTYGYTF.

This chain connects TRBV2 to TRBJ2-7; 10 nucleotides align to TRBD1. Germline-derived CDR1 and CDR2 are SNHLY and FYNNEI. The J segment lost 1 base and the V segment lost 6 bases, leaving 6 bases of the junction unmatched. The CDR3 contains 15 residues. The CDR3 reads CASSAGQGRSYEQYF. The CDR3 nucleotides read TGTGCCAGCAGCGCGGGACAGGGGAGATCCTACGAGCAGTACTTC.

The V call is TRBV5-1, the J call TRBJ2-7, with TRBD2 identical over 9 bases. V was clipped by 0 bases and J by 2 bases; unmatched bases: 6. The CDR3 covers 16 residues. Germline CDR1 reads SGHRS; CDR2 reads YFSETQ. The CDR3 DNA reads TGCGCCAGCAGCTTGGAGGGGACTAGCCTGACCTACGAGCAGTACTTC. Its translation is CASSLEGTSLTYEQYF.

V gene TRBV19 combines with J gene TRBJ2-7; D might be TRBD2 (6 bases). Trimming removed 3 bases at V and 4 bases at J, with 10 bases between. The germline V gene encodes CDR1 LNHDA and CDR2 SQIVND (reference sequence). CDR3 length equals 13 residues. The CDR3 region is CASSMWGGYEQYF. The CDR3 DNA sequence: TGTGCCAGTAGTATGTGGGGAGGATACGAGCAGTACTTC.

V is TRBV4-1 and J is TRBJ1-4; D might be TRBD1 (5 bases). The CDR3 is made up of 15 amino acids. Between the trimmed V and J ends, which lost 4 bases and 3 bases, there was a span of 12 bases. Germline assignment: CDR1 MGHRA and CDR2 YSYEKL. CDR3 sequence (DNA): TGCGCCAGCAGCCGGGCGGGGGAATCTAATGAAAAACTGTTTTTT. Translation gives CASSRAGESNEKLFF.

The chain combines TRBV27 with TRBJ2-1; 7 bases match TRBD2. J was trimmed by 5 bases and V by 4 bases; bases with no gene match: 14. Germline loops: CDR1 MNHEY, CDR2 SMNVEV (reference sequence). CDR3 length equals 17 residues. The CDR3 region has the DNA TGTGCCAGCAGTTCCGGACTGACGGGAGGTCCGAACAATGAGCAGTTCTTC. Translation: CASSSGLTGGPNNEQFF.

The rearrangement joins TRBV7-9 to TRBJ2-5, with 7 bases aligning to TRBD1. Trimming took 4 bases from V and 5 from J; bases not matched to a gene: 4. The CDR3 covers 13 residues. The V gene's germline CDR1 is SEHNR and CDR2 FQNEAQ (reference sequence). The DNA of the CDR3 is TGTGCCAGCAGCTCGGGACAGTTTGAGACCCAGTACTTC. Amino acids: CASSSGQFETQYF.

The V call is TRBV6-5, the J call TRBJ2-3, with 7 nucleotides matching TRBD2. The germline gives CDR1 MNHEY, CDR2 SVGAGI. V was clipped by 2 bases and J by 4 bases; unmatched bases: 3. The CDR3 spans 14 residues. As DNA, the CDR3 is TGTGCCAGCAGTTACAGGGAGGGTGCAGATACGCAGTATTTT. Amino acid sequence: CASSYREGADTQYF.

The chain has TRBV4-1 and TRBJ2-5, with 7 bases fitting TRBD2. Per germline, CDR1 MGHRA and CDR2 YSYEKL. V lost 1 base to trimming and J lost 5 bases; unmatched junction nucleotides: 10. The CDR3 runs 16 residues. The CDR3 here is CASSQGQAGVAETQYF. The CDR3 DNA reads TGCGCCAGCAGCCAAGGCCAGGCGGGAGTGGCCGAGACCCAGTACTTC.

This chain uses TRBV21-1 with TRBJ1-2; the table calls TRBD1, which could not be checked here. TRBV21-1 is a known pseudogene. This CDR3 comprises 15 residues. In DNA form, the CDR3 reads TGTGCCAGCAGCCCTCGGACAGGGGTGAGCTATGGCTACACCTTC. Its protein product is CASSPRTGVSYGYTF.

This sequence joins TRBV19 and TRBJ2-1; the match to TRBD1 covers 8 bases. The CDR3 runs 15 residues. Germline CDR1 is LNHDA and CDR2 is SQIVND (reference sequence). V was pared by 6 bases and J by 6 bases, with 10 bases of the junction left unmatched. Written as DNA, the CDR3 is TGTGCCAGTAGAACCGGGACAGGCTTAGTCAATGAGCAGTTCTTC. It codes for CASRTGTGLVNEQFF.

The chain couples TRBV6-1 to TRBJ2-1; 14 bases match TRBD2. This CDR3 contains 17 residues. The V segment lost 1 base and the J segment 7 bases; nucleotides outside the gene matches: 6. The germline gives CDR1 MNHNS, CDR2 SASEGT. The CDR3 bases are TGTGCCAGCAGTGAAGGACTAGCGGGAGGGCGTTGGAATGAGCAGTTCTTC. This codes for CASSEGLAGGRWNEQFF.

The CDR3 here is CASSTRQGNQPQHF. In nucleotides, the CDR3 is TGCGCCAGCAGCACCCGACAGGGCAATCAGCCCCAGCATTTT. The chain recombines TRBV4-1 with TRBJ1-5; tentative D call: TRBD1 (6 bases). The CDR3 is 14 residues long. V shed 5 bases and J shed 2 bases, with 10 bases lying between them. Per the germline V gene, CDR1 is MGHRA and CDR2 is YSYEKL.

The V gene is TRBV30, the J gene TRBJ2-7, with D possibly matching TRBD2 (6 bases). The CDR3 is made up of 15 amino acids. Deletions cut 1 base from V and 5 bases from J, with 18 bases between. Per germline, CDR1 GTSNPN and CDR2 SVGIG (reference sequence). The DNA for the CDR3 is TGTGCCTGGAGTGAACCAGGTCGGGAGCAAAACGAGCAGTACTTC. It codes for CAWSEPGREQNEQYF.

V is TRBV6-5 and J is TRBJ1-4, with a possible D match to TRBD1 (6 bases). Germline V CDR1 and CDR2: MNHEY, SVGAGI. The CDR3 is 14 residues long. The germline V and J ends were trimmed by 4 bases and 5 bases, with 11 bases remaining between them. The CDR3 reads CASSSPTGNEKLFF. The CDR3 DNA is TGTGCCAGCAGTTCGCCGACAGGAAATGAAAAACTGTTTTTT.

The chain links TRBV5-6 to TRBJ2-7, with TRBD2 identical over 7 bases. There are 15 residues in the CDR3. Losses at the gene ends were 4 bases for V and 2 bases for J; bases not matched to a gene: 9. Germline lookup yields CDR1 SGHDT and CDR2 YYEEEE. CDR3 sequence reads: CASSPPMGGAYEQYF. In nucleotides, the CDR3 is TGTGCCAGCAGCCCCCCGATGGGGGGGGCCTACGAGCAGTACTTC. Using reference TRBV5-6 and TRBJ2-7 for the parts outside the CDR3, the full variable domain is DAGVTQSPTHLIKTRGQQVTLRCSPKSGHDTVSWYQQALGQGPQFIFQYYEEEERQRGNFPDRFSGHQFPNYSSELNVNALLLGDSALYLCASSPPMGGAYEQYFGPGTRLTVT.

The CDR3 sequence: CASSIGEASGYRGSYNEQFF. In DNA, the CDR3 is TGTGCCAGTAGTATCGGGGAAGCTAGCGGGTACCGGGGGTCCTACAATGAGCAGTTCTTC. The V gene is TRBV19, the J gene TRBJ2-1, with 8 bases fitting TRBD2. This CDR3 is built from 20 residues. V lost 3 bases to trimming and J lost 1 base; unmatched junction nucleotides: 17. Germline-derived CDR1 and CDR2 are LNHDA and SQIVND (reference sequence).

The rearrangement joins TRBV6-5 to TRBJ1-5, with D hard to call. V dropped 5 bases and J dropped 7 bases, with 12 bases sitting between them. This CDR3 spans 13 amino acids. Germline assignment: CDR1 MNHEY and CDR2 SVGAGI. The CDR3 nucleotides read TGTGCCAGCAGTCCCCAACTGTGGCAGCCCCAGCATTTT. Translating it yields CASSPQLWQPQHF.

The gene calls are TRBV2 and TRBJ1-5, with D possibly TRBD1 on 6 matching bases. The CDR3 has 15 amino acids. Germline V gives CDR1 SNHLY, CDR2 FYNNEI. The V end lost 2 bases, the J end lost 3 bases, and 11 bases lay between the germline ends. The CDR3 region has the DNA TGTGCCAGCAGTGAATCGCAGGGGACCAATCAGCCCCAGCATTTT. It is translated as CASSESQGTNQPQHF.

V is TRBV18 and J is TRBJ1-1; a possible D gene is TRBD1 (5 bases). V gave up 0 bases and J gave up 5 bases, with 10 bases separating them. Germline CDR1 is KGHSH and CDR2 is LQKENI. The CDR3 has 14 residues. The DNA for the CDR3 is TGTGCCAGCTCACCACCGGAGGGGCGTACTGAAGCTTTCTTT. Protein: CASSPPEGRTEAFF.

The J gene is TRBJ1-2, the V gene TRBV27; TRBD1 is a possible D gene (6 bases). CDR3 size: 15 residues. Trimming shortened V by 2 bases and J by 8 bases, and 18 bases separated the two germline ends. Germline assignment: CDR1 MNHEY and CDR2 SMNVEV (reference sequence). The CDR3 protein is CASSLVPGQGQGYTF. The CDR3 DNA reads TGTGCCAGCAGTTTAGTCCCGGGGCAGGGACAAGGCTACACCTTC.

CDR3 protein: CASSPGHSLGTQYF. The CDR3, as DNA: TGTGCCAGCAGCCCGGGACACTCACTCGGGACCCAGTACTTC. The chain has TRBV28 and TRBJ2-5, with D tentatively TRBD1 (6 bases). Deletions cut 6 bases from V and 7 bases from J, with 18 bases between. The CDR3 covers 14 residues. Germline CDR1 reads MDHEN; CDR2 reads SYDVKM.

This clone was seen a single time. The chain employs TRBV30 and TRBJ1-2; D gene uncertain. Deletions cut 0 bases from V and 8 bases from J, with 10 bases between. Germline V gives CDR1 GTSNPN, CDR2 SVGIG (reference sequence). The CDR3 spans 12 residues. The CDR3 DNA is TGTGCCTGGAGTGTATCCCGAGGGGGCTACACCTTC. Residues: CAWSVSRGGYTF.